This is a list of T cell receptor beta chains from one sample in a study of T cell responses to AZD1222 COVID-19 vaccine. Generated by immunoSEQ multiplex PCR, the TCRdb table keeps only in-frame clones and is missing some. Of 130,000 to 150,000 clones in the sample, about nine tenths were seen once. Sequenced material: peripheral blood, taken on day 0 of MenACWY control vaccination. The receptors were gathered from an adult in good health. CDR3s include the opening cysteine and the closing phenylalanine or tryptophan. A D gene is named only where the DNA matches it firmly. Expanded clones get a size class; other rows say once, few or many, or leave the size out.

CDR3 protein | CDR3 DNA | D gene | J gene | clone size | V gene
CASSLDSTSGNTIYF | TGCGCCAGCAGCTTGGACAGTACTTCTGGAAACACCATATATTTT | . | TRBJ1-3 | . | TRBV5-1
CASSVDQGYDQPQHF | TGTGCCAGCAGCGTAGACCAGGGCTACGATCAGCCCCAGCATTTT | . | TRBJ1-5 | . | TRBV9
CASSRTTGQNTEAFF | TGCGCCAGCAGCCGGACGACAGGTCAGAACACTGAAGCTTTCTTT | . | TRBJ1-1 | few | TRBV5-1
CASSLNTGGEQYF | TGTGCCAGCAGCCTTAACACAGGGGGCGAGCAGTACTTC | TRBD1 | TRBJ2-7 | . | TRBV7-3
CASSLEGAAVLFF | TGTGCCAGCAGCTTAGAGGGGGCTGCAGTCTTATTCTTC | TRBD1 | TRBJ2-1 | . | TRBV7-3
CAAGSLNTEAFF | TGTGCCGCGGGCAGCCTGAACACTGAAGCTTTCTTT | . | TRBJ1-1 | once | TRBV6-6
CASSPDSSYNSPLHF | TGTGCCAGCTCACCGGACAGCTCCTATAATTCACCCCTCCACTTT | . | TRBJ1-6 | . | TRBV18
CASSLGFLNTGELFF | TGCGCCAGCAGCTTGGGCTTCTTGAACACCGGGGAGCTGTTTTTT | . | TRBJ2-2 | . | TRBV5-1
CASSHTRGQQETQYF | TGTGCCAGCAGCCATACACGGGGACAGCAAGAGACCCAGTACTTC | TRBD1 | TRBJ2-5 | . | TRBV4-2
CATSTGRETQYF | TGTGCCACTTCGACAGGGCGAGAGACCCAGTACTTC | TRBD1 | TRBJ2-5 | . | TRBV10-3
CATRKTSGTDTQYF | TGTGCCACCAGGAAGACTAGCGGCACAGATACGCAGTATTTT | TRBD2 | TRBJ2-3 | . | TRBV24-1
CASSPKTGPHQPQHF | TGTGCCAGCTCACCAAAGACAGGTCCTCATCAGCCCCAGCATTTT | . | TRBJ1-5 | . | TRBV18
CASSPPGLAGVNTGELFF | TGTGCCAGCAGCCCACCGGGACTAGCGGGAGTTAACACCGGGGAGCTGTTTTTT | TRBD2 | TRBJ2-2 | . | TRBV9
CASSLAPGTEAFF | TGTGCCAGCAGTTTGGCTCCGGGAACTGAAGCTTTCTTT | . | TRBJ1-1 | . | TRBV12-3/TRBV12-4
CASSLGLANEQFF | TGCGCCAGCAGCTTGGGACTAGCAAATGAGCAGTTCTTC | TRBD2 | TRBJ2-1 | . | TRBV5-1
CASSSFGTSGNTDTQYF | TGTGCCAGCAGTTCCTTTGGGACTAGCGGGAACACAGATACGCAGTATTTT | TRBD2 | TRBJ2-3 | . | TRBV27
CASSYGTGGLGTEAFF | TGTGCCAGCAGTTACGGTACAGGGGGCTTGGGCACTGAAGCTTTCTTT | TRBD1 | TRBJ1-1 | . | TRBV6-6
CASITGLNQPQHF | TGTGCCAGCATAACCGGACTCAATCAGCCCCAGCATTTT | . | TRBJ1-5 | few | TRBV6-5
CASSLVGGLSYNEQFF | TGCGCCAGCAGCTTGGTGGGCGGACTCTCCTACAATGAGCAGTTCTTC | . | TRBJ2-1 | . | TRBV5-1
CASRPTRGLPLAQYF | TGTGCCAGCAGACCCACCAGGGGACTCCCTCTCGCGCAGTACTTC | . | TRBJ2-7 | . | TRBV6-5
CASSRGQQETQYF | TGTGCCAGCTCACGTGGACAACAAGAGACCCAGTACTTC | . | TRBJ2-5 | . | TRBV18
CASSLWGGNQETQYF | TGCGCCAGCAGCTTGTGGGGGGGGAACCAAGAGACCCAGTACTTC | TRBD2 | TRBJ2-5 | once | TRBV5-1
CASSSDLTSRTQYF | TGTGCCAGCAGTTCCGACCTTACGTCGAGGACCCAGTACTTC | . | TRBJ2-5 | . | TRBV6-5
CASSEKGTGAFGDTQYF | TGCGCCAGCAGCGAAAAAGGGACGGGTGCTTTTGGAGATACGCAGTATTTT | . | TRBJ2-3 | . | TRBV5-1
CATSDDRGGYEQYF | TGTGCCACCAGTGACGACAGGGGAGGCTACGAGCAGTACTTC | TRBD1 | TRBJ2-7 | once | TRBV24-1
CASSLVLLGGNTEAFF | TGTGCCAGCAGCTTAGTTTTGCTGGGGGGAAACACTGAAGCTTTCTTT | . | TRBJ1-1 | . | TRBV7-9
CASTLGLEAFF | TGTGCCAGCACCTTGGGACTTGAAGCTTTCTTT | . | TRBJ1-1 | once | TRBV27
CASSNTGHHSGNTIYF | TGTGCCAGCAGCAACACCGGGCATCACTCTGGAAACACCATATATTTT | . | TRBJ1-3 | . | TRBV5-4
CASSWAGGSDTQYF | TGTGCCAGCAGTTGGGCGGGAGGCTCAGATACGCAGTATTTT | TRBD2 | TRBJ2-3 | . | TRBV6-6
CASSQESAGESPLHF | TGTGCCAGCAGCCAAGAATCGGCAGGGGAGTCACCCCTCCACTTT | . | TRBJ1-6 | . | TRBV3-1/TRBV3-2
CASSLGSKVEQYF | TGTGCCAGCAGCTTAGGCAGTAAGGTGGAGCAGTACTTC | . | TRBJ2-7 | . | TRBV7-9
CASSPTASNQPQHF | TGTGCCAGCAGCCCCACGGCTAGCAATCAGCCCCAGCATTTT | . | TRBJ1-5 | . | TRBV7-2
CASSQSGYGYTF | TGTGCCAGCAGTCAGTCGGGCTATGGCTACACCTTC | . | TRBJ1-2 | few | TRBV2
CAWTSGYNEQFF | TGTGCCTGGACTAGCGGGTACAATGAGCAGTTCTTC | TRBD2 | TRBJ2-1 | . | TRBV30
CASIRDRRVSNQPQHF | TGCGCCAGCATTCGGGACAGGCGTGTTAGCAATCAGCCCCAGCATTTT | TRBD1 | TRBJ1-5 | . | TRBV10-1
CASSLATGGRLYSNQPQHF | TGTGCCAGCAGTTTAGCGACAGGGGGCAGGCTCTATAGCAATCAGCCCCAGCATTTT | TRBD1 | TRBJ1-5 | . | TRBV28
CASSVQESYEQYF | TGTGCCAGCAGCGTCCAGGAGTCCTACGAGCAGTACTTC | . | TRBJ2-7 | once | TRBV7-8
CASSLSTGLGQPQHF | TGTGCCAGCAGCCTCTCTACAGGCCTAGGACAGCCCCAGCATTTT | . | TRBJ1-5 | many | TRBV9
CASSRTSGSSYNEQFF | TGTGCCAGCAGCCGAACTAGCGGCAGCTCCTACAATGAGCAGTTCTTC | TRBD2 | TRBJ2-1 | few | TRBV9
CASSESPRGGYGYTF | TGTGCCAGCAGTGAAAGTCCCAGGGGGGGCTATGGCTACACCTTC | TRBD1 | TRBJ1-2 | . | TRBV2
CASSQLVGSSYEQYF | TGTGCCAGCAGCCAATTGGTTGGTAGCTCCTACGAGCAGTACTTC | . | TRBJ2-7 | . | TRBV14
CASSSTNSNQPQHF | TGTGCCAGCTCATCGACAAATAGCAATCAGCCCCAGCATTTT | . | TRBJ1-5 | . | TRBV18
CASSLELVAFF | TGCGCCAGCAGCTTGGAATTGGTGGCTTTCTTT | . | TRBJ1-1 | many | TRBV5-1
CASSKERNTEAFF | TGTGCCAGCAGTAAGGAGAGAAACACTGAAGCTTTCTTT | . | TRBJ1-1 | . | TRBV7-9
CAISGGTGTLLGNEQFF | TGTGCCATCAGTGGGGGGACAGGGACACTCCTAGGCAATGAGCAGTTCTTC | TRBD1 | TRBJ2-1 | few | TRBV10-3
CASSLYLLEKYF | TGTGCCAGCAGTTTGTATCTCCTTGAAAAGTATTTT | . | TRBJ2-3 | . | TRBV28
CASSQAAASGANVLTF | TGCGCCAGCAGCCAGGCGGCCGCTTCTGGGGCCAACGTCCTGACTTTC | . | TRBJ2-6 | . | TRBV4-1
CASSQVRGRDPLNSPLHF | TGCGCCAGCAGCCAAGTTCGAGGACGGGACCCGCTTAATTCACCCCTCCACTTT | . | TRBJ1-6 | . | TRBV4-1
CASRRTADTQYF | TGCGCCAGCAGGCGGACTGCAGATACGCAGTATTTT | . | TRBJ2-3 | once | TRBV5-1
CASSLDGGGPVSQYF | TGCGCCAGCAGCTTGGATGGCGGGGGCCCAGTTTCGCAGTACTTC | . | TRBJ2-7 | . | TRBV5-1
CASSLTFLDEQYF | TGTGCCAGCAGTTTAACGTTCTTGGACGAGCAGTACTTC | . | TRBJ2-7 | . | TRBV27